The rows below give T cell receptor beta chains drawn from one sample of a study of blood T cell repertoires in COVID-19. Clones were sequenced by immunoSEQ multiplex PCR, and TCRdb holds only the in-frame ones, with some missing. The sample shows 260,000 or so clones, around 81% of them seen only once. Sequences were obtained from peripheral blood. The receptors were sampled from a woman older than 75 with COVID-19, enrolled during active disease. Both conserved end residues are part of each CDR3. D genes are given only for firm matches. The size of a clone is reported for some rows only, either as once, few or many, or as a class for expanded clones.

size,V,D,J,CDR3,DNA
.,TRBV5-1,TRBD2,TRBJ2-3,CASSRSGITDTQYF,TGCGCCAGCAGCCGAAGCGGGATCACAGATACGCAGTATTTT
few,TRBV30,.,TRBJ1-5,CAWSPVGEASNQPQHF,TGTGCCTGGAGTCCTGTAGGAGAGGCAAGCAATCAGCCCCAGCATTTT
.,TRBV5-6,TRBD2,TRBJ2-1,CASSLTGGEQFF,TGTGCCAGCAGCTTGACGGGAGGTGAGCAGTTCTTC
once,TRBV7-6,.,TRBJ1-5,CASSLSSNQPQHF,TGTGCCAGCAGCCTAAGCAGCAATCAGCCCCAGCATTTT
.,TRBV6-6,TRBD2,TRBJ2-1,CASTGTGLAENNEQFF,TGTGCCAGCACCGGAACCGGGCTAGCGGAAAACAATGAGCAGTTCTTC
.,TRBV15,TRBD1,TRBJ2-5,CATSSRLTGGIHF,TGTGCCACCAGCAGTCGACTTACAGGGGGGATTCACTTC
.,TRBV28,.,TRBJ2-7,CASSLSSRGSYEQYF,TGTGCCAGCAGCCTTTCATCCAGGGGTTCCTACGAGCAGTACTTC
.,TRBV10-3,.,TRBJ2-7,CAISDDRAGISYEQYF,TGTGCCATCAGTGATGATCGGGCAGGGATCAGCTACGAGCAGTACTTC
.,TRBV4-1,.,TRBJ1-1,CASSQAAGTEAFF,TGCGCCAGCAGCCAGGCTGCGGGCACTGAAGCTTTCTTT
.,TRBV6-5,.,TRBJ1-6,CASRVLSDNSPLHF,TGTGCCAGCAGGGTACTGTCGGATAATTCACCCCTCCACTTT
.,TRBV5-5,.,TRBJ1-2,CASSPEGANYGYTF,TGTGCCAGCAGCCCCGAAGGGGCTAACTATGGCTACACCTTC
.,TRBV12-1,.,TRBJ2-6,CASSSAGYWANVLTF,TGTGCCAGCAGCTCCGCAGGGTACTGGGCCAACGTCCTGACTTTC
.,TRBV28,.,TRBJ2-1,CVSGALNEQFF,TGTGTTTCGGGAGCTCTCAATGAGCAGTTCTTC
.,TRBV24-1,.,TRBJ1-2,CATSDFAGGGYTF,TGTGCCACCAGTGATTTCGCGGGGGGTGGCTACACCTTC
.,TRBV18,.,TRBJ2-4,CASSPGLGDIQYF,TGTGCCAGCTCACCGGGACTGGGGGACATTCAGTACTTC
.,TRBV5-1,TRBD1,TRBJ1-5,CASSRTGKEGQPQHF,TGCGCCAGCAGCAGGACAGGGAAAGAAGGTCAGCCCCAGCATTTT
.,TRBV11-3,TRBD2,TRBJ2-1,CASSLGGLVNEQFF,TGTGCCAGCAGCTTAGGGGGACTAGTCAATGAGCAGTTCTTC